What follows are 7 T cell receptor beta chains derived from one specimen sequenced in a study of blood T cells in healthy people across ages. A sample-barcoded 5' primer and a J-beta primer mix were used in a second PCR of roughly 6 to 11 cycles. Using its own MiXCR run on the 5' RACE reads, TCRdb lists one record per CDR3 protein. The sample lists some 760,000 distinct CDR3 sequences, roughly 25% occurring once. These records were also assigned to another study, of T cells of mothers and their children.

Sequencing was performed on blood. These receptor sequences come from a boy between 10 and 17 years old in good health.

The V call is TRBV20-1, the J call TRBJ2-4; no firm D call. CDR3 length: 16 residues. V gave up 1 base and J gave up 0 bases, with 13 bases separating them. Per the germline V gene, CDR1 is DFQATT and CDR2 is SNEGSKA (reference sequence). The CDR3: CSARGSYLQAKNIQYF. The CDR3 region has the DNA TGCAGTGCTAGAGGTAGCTACCTACAAGCCAAAAACATTCAGTACTTC.

This clonotype was counted only a few times. The chain joins TRBV7-9 to TRBJ1-1, with a tentative D call TRBD1 (6 bases). The CDR3 totals 13 residues. V lost 7 bases to trimming and J lost 1 base, with 10 bases between them. The germline gives CDR1 SEHNR, CDR2 FQNEAQ (reference sequence). The CDR3 DNA reads as TGTGCCAGCAAAGGACAGCCGAACACTGAAGCTTTCTTT. The encoded protein is CASKGQPNTEAFF.

The chain recombines TRBV20-1 with TRBJ2-3; a possible D gene is TRBD2 (5 bases). This CDR3 region has 14 residues. Germline V CDR1 and CDR2: DFQATT, SNEGSKA (reference sequence). V dropped 3 bases and J dropped 2 bases, with 12 bases sitting between them. Here the CDR3 reads CSASLGVATDTQYF. The DNA of the CDR3 is TGCAGTGCTAGCCTCGGGGTAGCCACAGATACGCAGTATTTT.

This clonotype turned up a few times. The rearrangement links TRBV7-2 to TRBJ2-3; 7 bases map to TRBD1. This CDR3 contains 13 residues. The germline CDR1 and CDR2 sequences are SGHTA and FQGNSA. Trimming cost V 3 bases and J 4 bases; bases outside gene matches: 1. The CDR3 protein is CASSFGQADTQYF. The DNA for the CDR3 is TGTGCCAGCAGCTTCGGACAGGCAGATACGCAGTATTTT.

This clonotype has a handful of counts. V usage is TRBV20-1 and J usage is TRBJ2-7; 10 positions match TRBD1. The CDR3 has 15 amino acids. J lost 2 bases, V lost 1 base, and 5 bases had no gene match. The germline CDR1 and CDR2 sequences are DFQATT and SNEGSKA (reference sequence). The CDR3 DNA is TGCAGTGCTAGAGGATCCGGGACAGGGGCCTACGAGCAGTACTTC. Encoded protein: CSARGSGTGAYEQYF.

This chain joins TRBV5-1 and TRBJ2-5, with 14 bases matching TRBD2. V was pared by 3 bases and J by 5 bases, with 9 bases of the junction left unmatched. There are 17 residues in the CDR3. Germline loops: CDR1 SGHRS, CDR2 YFSETQ. DNA for the CDR3: TGCGCCAGCAGCTCGACTAGCGGGAGGGAAACGGGTGAGACCCAGTACTTC. Translating it yields CASSSTSGRETGETQYF.

Only a few counts were recorded for this clonotype. The chain employs TRBV25-1 and TRBJ1-1; TRBD1 aligns across 7 bases. Germline trimming cut 2 bases from V and 0 bases from J; bases unmatched to any gene: 3. Germline CDR1 MGHDK, CDR2 SYGVNS. CDR3 length: 15 amino acids. Here the CDR3 DNA reads TGTGCCAGCAGTGAACCGGGGACAGTGAACACTGAAGCTTTCTTT. Its translation is CASSEPGTVNTEAFF. The entire variable domain, with the rest obtained from reference TRBV25-1 and TRBJ1-1, is as follows: EADIYQTPRYLVIGTGKKITLECSQTMGHDKMYWYQQDPGMELHLIHYSYGVNSTEKGDLSSESTVSRIRTEHFPLTLESARPSHTSQYLCASSEPGTVNTEAFFGQGTRLTVV.